Shown below are 8 T cell receptor beta chains from a single sample sequenced in a study of cytomegalovirus exposure and HLA in healthy donors. PCR used 60 Vbeta primers and 13 Jbeta primers. Libraries were prepared by immunoSEQ multiplex PCR; TCRdb keeps only in-frame clonotypes and omits some of them. Here the sample spans tens of thousands of clones, roughly 80% being singletons. Sequencing was performed on PBMCs. The receptors come from a girl aged 2 to 9 in good health and CMV-seropositive.

The chain links TRBV18 to TRBJ1-1; TRBD1 agrees at 9 bases. J gave up 3 bases and V 4 bases, and 12 bases lay outside the gene matches. The CDR3 has 17 residues. Germline-derived CDR1 and CDR2 are KGHSH and LQKENI. The CDR3 DNA reads TGTGCCAGCTCACATCTCCCTCCGGGACAGGGTGACACTGAAGCTTTCTTT. It translates to CASSHLPPGQGDTEAFF.

The chain combines TRBV7-9 with TRBJ2-7; TRBD2 matches at 16 bases. This CDR3 region has 18 residues. CDR1 SEHNR and CDR2 FQNEAQ come from the germline V gene (reference sequence). Trimming took 2 bases from V and 2 from J; bases not matched to a gene: 6. The DNA of the CDR3 is TGTGCCAGCAGCTTATCCCCGGGACTAGCGGGAGGGCCCTACGAGCAGTACTTC. Its protein is CASSLSPGLAGGPYEQYF. Full variable domain (outside the CDR3, taken from reference TRBV7-9 and TRBJ2-7): DTGVSQNPRHKITKRGQNVTFRCDPISEHNRLYWYRQTLGQGPEFLTYFQNEAQLEKSRLLSDRFSAERPKGSFSTLEIQRTEQGDSAMYLCASSLSPGLAGGPYEQYFGPGTRLTVT.

The V gene is TRBV2, the J gene TRBJ1-2; 8 bases map to TRBD1. Germline values: CDR1 SNHLY, CDR2 FYNNEI. This CDR3 region has 13 residues. Unmatched junction bases numbered 5, after V lost 7 bases and J lost 4 bases. CDR3 region: CASIQGAIYGYTF. The CDR3 nucleotides read TGTGCCAGCATTCAGGGGGCCATCTATGGCTACACCTTC.

The table lists this clone with a few counts. The gene calls are TRBV6-6 and TRBJ1-4, with no clear D. The CDR3 sequence is 10 residues long. Germline CDR1 is MNHNY and CDR2 is SVGAGI (reference sequence). Trimming left V 2 bases short and J 10 bases short, with 2 bases between. CDR3 loop: CASSYRKLFF. The CDR3 nucleotides read TGTGCCAGCAGTTACCGAAAACTGTTTTTT.

The chain recombines TRBV6-5 with TRBJ2-5; D gene ambiguous. V was trimmed by 0 bases and J by 0 bases, leaving 5 bases between them. Germline V CDR1 and CDR2: MNHEY, SVGAGI. The CDR3 is made up of 14 amino acids. The DNA of the CDR3 is TGTGCCAGCAGTTACTCCCGGGACCAAGAGACCCAGTACTTC. It is translated as CASSYSRDQETQYF.

The J gene is TRBJ2-7, the V gene TRBV6-1, with 8 positions matching TRBD1. CDR1 and CDR2 from the germline V gene are MNHNS and SASEGT. V shed 6 bases, J shed 4 bases, and the junction held 8 bases outside the gene matches. The CDR3 is made up of 14 amino acids. For the CDR3, the DNA is TGTGCCAGCAGCGGACAGGGTTCCGTTTACGAGCAGTACTTC. It translates to CASSGQGSVYEQYF.

J is TRBJ1-2 and V is TRBV4-3; D is unresolved. Germline lookup yields CDR1 LGHNA and CDR2 YSLEER. The CDR3 runs 14 residues. V was trimmed by 0 bases and J by 4 bases, leaving 9 bases between them. The DNA for the CDR3 is TGCGCCAGCAGCCAAGATAGAGGTGGCTATGGCTACACCTTC. Protein: CASSQDRGGYGYTF.

V usage is TRBV29-1 and J usage is TRBJ2-2; 7 bases match TRBD1. CDR1 is SQVTM and CDR2 is ANQGSEA in the germline V gene. The CDR3 runs 13 residues. V lost 6 bases, J lost 3 bases, and 4 bases stayed unmatched. The CDR3 reads CSVRQGDTGELFF. For the CDR3, the DNA is TGCAGCGTGAGACAGGGCGACACCGGGGAGCTGTTTTTT.